This entry lists 28 T cell receptor beta chains sequenced from one sample in a study of blood T cell repertoires in COVID-19. Only in-frame clones appear in the TCRdb table, and some are missing; sequencing was by immunoSEQ multiplex PCR. Among about 110,000 clones listed, 69% were seen once. Sequencing was performed on peripheral blood. All receptors derive from an elderly man with acute or convalescent COVID-19.

V gene TRBV30 combines with J gene TRBJ2-7; weak D call: TRBD1 (5 bases). CDR1 and CDR2 (germline): GTSNPN, SVGIG (reference sequence). The ends were cut back, 0 bases at V and 0 bases at J, with 9 bases in the middle. CDR3 length: 14 amino acids. The CDR3 DNA follows: TGTGCCTGGAGTGTACAGGCCTACTCCTACGAGCAGTACTTC. This gives the protein CAWSVQAYSYEQYF.

The chain couples TRBV30 to TRBJ2-1, with 7 nucleotides matching TRBD2. J lost 16 bases, V lost 1 base, and 13 bases had no gene match. CDR1 and CDR2 (germline): GTSNPN, SVGIG (reference sequence). This CDR3 is 13 amino acids long. CDR3 region: CAWSGLAAQVRFF. CDR3 DNA sequence: TGTGCCTGGAGTGGGCTAGCGGCCCAGGTTCGCTTCTTC.

V and J are TRBV30 and TRBJ1-5, with 8 positions matching TRBD1. This CDR3 has 14 amino acids. V shed 2 bases and J 4 bases; nucleotides not matched to a gene: 4. Germline V gene lookup returns CDR1 GTSNPN and CDR2 SVGIG (reference sequence). The CDR3 nucleotides read TGTGCCTGGAGTCGGACAGGGAATAATCAGCCCCAGCATTTT. Its translation: CAWSRTGNNQPQHF.

This chain connects TRBV7-9 to TRBJ1-1; D is possibly TRBD1 (6 bases). The CDR3 runs 14 residues. V lost 5 bases to trimming and J lost 7 bases, with 17 bases between them. Germline CDR1 SEHNR, CDR2 FQNEAQ (reference sequence). The CDR3 DNA sequence: TGTGCCAGCAGCGACGACAGGTGGAATATTGAAGCTTTCTTT. Amino acid sequence: CASSDDRWNIEAFF.

The chain has TRBV28 and TRBJ2-2; D might be TRBD1 (6 bases). Germline values: CDR1 MDHEN, CDR2 SYDVKM. The CDR3 sequence is 15 residues long. Trimming took off 6 bases at V and 3 bases at J, with 14 bases between the two ends. In nucleotides, the CDR3 is TGTGCCAGCAGCAGCTGGGGGCGTGACACCGGGGAGCTGTTTTTT. Its translation: CASSSWGRDTGELFF.

This sequence joins TRBV29-1 and TRBJ2-1; 15 bases are shared with TRBD2. This CDR3 is 15 amino acids long. The V gene's germline CDR1 is SQVTM and CDR2 ANQGSEA. With V trimmed by 8 bases and J by 2 bases, 4 bases remained unmatched. CDR3 nucleotide sequence: TGCAGCTACGGACTAGCGGGAGGGACCTACAATGAGCAGTTCTTC. Translating gives CSYGLAGGTYNEQFF.

V usage is TRBV3-1 (or the pseudogene TRBV3-2) and J usage is TRBJ2-7; tentatively, D is TRBD2 (6 bases). Per germline, CDR1 LGHDT and CDR2 YNNKEL (reference sequence). The CDR3 extends over 19 amino acids. Trimming stripped 2 bases from V and 10 bases from J, with 33 bases between. The CDR3 reads CASSQKPRLERRPQGPQYF. The CDR3 DNA sequence: TGTGCCAGCAGCCAAAAACCCCGACTAGAAAGGCGGCCGCAGGGCCCTCAGTACTTC.

This clone was seen just once. The chain uses TRBV4-2 and TRBJ2-5; 7 bases line up with TRBD2. V dropped 0 bases and J dropped 5; count of bases not matched to a gene: 6. The V gene's germline CDR1 is LGHNA and CDR2 YNFKEQ. There are 15 residues in the CDR3. CDR3 DNA: TGTGCCAGCAGCCAAGATCCAGGAGCGGGGGAGACCCAGTACTTC. This codes for CASSQDPGAGETQYF.

This clone was counted only a few times. The rearrangement uses TRBV3-1 (or the pseudogene TRBV3-2) and TRBJ2-7; possible D gene TRBD2, 6 bases. Germline CDR1 LGHDT, CDR2 YNNKEL (reference sequence). This CDR3 has 17 residues. V lost 3 bases, J lost 2 bases, and 20 bases lay in between. The CDR3 DNA is TGTGCCAGCAGCCACCGAGGGAGGTCGGGACTTGCCTACGAGCAGTACTTC. This sequence encodes CASSHRGRSGLAYEQYF.

This clone was detected a few times. The rearrangement links TRBV20-1 to TRBJ2-7; no definite D call. The germline V gene has CDR1 DFQATT and CDR2 SNEGSKA (reference sequence). With 6 bases removed from V and 3 bases from J, the gap between germline ends came to 9 bases. CDR3 length equals 11 residues. DNA for the CDR3: TGCAGTGCCCGAGGCGTCTACGAGCAGTACTTC. Its translation: CSARGVYEQYF.

The gene calls are TRBV30 and TRBJ1-3, with D hard to call. This CDR3 has 13 residues. V was trimmed by 2 bases and J by 0 bases, leaving 5 bases between them. CDR1 is GTSNPN and CDR2 is SVGIG in the germline V gene (reference sequence). The CDR3 bases are TGTGCCTGGAGTTTAAACTCTGGAAACACCATATATTTT. Translated, it gives CAWSLNSGNTIYF.

The gene calls are TRBV7-9 and TRBJ2-5; 7 nucleotides line up with TRBD2. CDR1 and CDR2 from the germline V gene are SEHNR and FQNEAQ (reference sequence). With 1 base clipped from V and 5 bases from J, the junction kept 7 bases outside the gene matches. CDR3 length equals 15 residues. CDR3 in DNA: TGTGCCAGCAGCTTAGTAGCGGGCCTCCCCGAGACCCAGTACTTC. It yields the protein CASSLVAGLPETQYF.

The chain uses TRBV18 and TRBJ2-1; 9 positions match TRBD2. Germline assignment: CDR1 KGHSH and CDR2 LQKENI. J lost 3 bases, V lost 6 bases, and 6 bases had no gene match. This CDR3 has 15 residues. This chain's CDR3 is CASSERLADYNEQFF. DNA for the CDR3: TGTGCCAGCTCCGAGCGACTAGCGGACTACAATGAGCAGTTCTTC. Full variable domain (outside the CDR3, taken from reference TRBV18 and TRBJ2-1): NAGVMQNPRHLVRRRGQEARLRCSPMKGHSHVYWYRQLPEEGLKFMVYLQKENIIDESGMPKERFSAEFPKEGPSILRIQQVVRGDSAAYFCASSERLADYNEQFFGPGTRLTVL.

This chain links TRBV24-1 with TRBJ2-2; a possible D gene is TRBD1 (8 bases). V was clipped by 3 bases and J by 5 bases, with 18 bases between them. Germline V CDR1 and CDR2: KGHDR, SFDVKD. This CDR3 has 17 amino acids. Here the CDR3 reads CATSDDLAQGGTGELFF. CDR3 in DNA: TGTGCCACCAGTGATGACTTGGCACAGGGGGGGACCGGGGAGCTGTTTTTT.

V is TRBV10-1 and J is TRBJ2-4, with a weak D call TRBD2 (6 bases). Looked up from germline, CDR1 is WNHNN and CDR2 is SYGVQD (reference sequence). Trimming shortened V by 6 bases and J by 0 bases, and 9 bases separated the two germline ends. The CDR3 length is 14 residues. The CDR3 region has the DNA TGCGCCAGCAGCGTCGGGGGAGCCAAAAACATTCAGTACTTC. Translation: CASSVGGAKNIQYF.

The chain employs TRBV6-1 and TRBJ2-4, with TRBD2 matching 12 bases. Germline-derived CDR1 and CDR2 are MNHNS and SASEGT. The CDR3 covers 19 residues. V gave up 3 bases and J gave up 1 base; unmatched junction bases: 10. The CDR3 protein is CASSEPTSGGRGAKNIQYF. The DNA for the CDR3 is TGTGCCAGCAGTGAGCCGACTAGCGGGGGCCGGGGGGCCAAAAACATTCAGTACTTC.

The genes are TRBV13 and TRBJ2-5; possibly TRBD1 for D (6 bases). Looked up from germline, CDR1 is PRHDT and CDR2 is FYEKMQ (reference sequence). The CDR3 contains 13 residues. V was shortened by 5 bases and J by 5 bases, with 12 bases between the two germline ends. In DNA form, the CDR3 reads TGTGCCAGCAGCCCCCGCAGGGGTGAGACCCAGTACTTC. Residues: CASSPRRGETQYF.

The chain is built from TRBV7-2 and TRBJ2-7, with 13 bases aligning to TRBD2. Per the germline V gene, CDR1 is SGHTA and CDR2 is FQGNSA. The ends lost 5 bases at V and 0 bases at J; junction bases unmatched: 4. CDR3 size: 16 residues. The CDR3 DNA follows: TGTGCCAGCAGCCCCCGGACTAGCGGGAGCTCCTACGAGCAGTACTTC. Its translation: CASSPRTSGSSYEQYF.

The chain couples TRBV19 to TRBJ1-5, with 7 bases matching TRBD1. The V gene end was trimmed by 2 bases and the J gene end by 3 bases; junction bases not matched to a gene: 4. The CDR3 loop spans 15 amino acids. Germline CDR1 LNHDA, CDR2 SQIVND (reference sequence). Here the CDR3 DNA reads TGTGCCAGTAGTATACAGGGGGGTTTCAATCAGCCCCAGCATTTT. This codes for CASSIQGGFNQPQHF.

The CDR3 DNA sequence: TGTGCCAGCAGCCAAATGGACAGCAGGTTGTACAATGAGCAGTTCTTC. Translation: CASSQMDSRLYNEQFF. The rearrangement joins TRBV3-1 (or the pseudogene TRBV3-2) to TRBJ2-1; perhaps TRBD1 as D (6 bases). The CDR3 runs 16 residues. Trimming removed 2 bases from V and 4 bases from J, with 15 bases in between. CDR1 and CDR2 (germline): LGHDT, YNNKEL (reference sequence).

This chain uses TRBV19 with TRBJ2-7, with 8 bases matching TRBD2. V lost 3 bases to trimming and J lost 0 bases; unmatched junction nucleotides: 4. CDR3 size: 15 residues. Looked up from germline, CDR1 is LNHDA and CDR2 is SQIVND (reference sequence). The CDR3 reads CASSILAGSSYEQYF. Here the CDR3 DNA reads TGTGCCAGTAGTATTCTAGCGGGTAGCTCCTACGAGCAGTACTTC.

The chain has TRBV4-3 and TRBJ2-2; 7 bases map to TRBD1. J gave up 1 base and V 2 bases, and 1 base lay outside the gene matches. Germline CDR1 LGHNA, CDR2 YSLEER. This CDR3 has 15 amino acids. For the CDR3, the DNA is TGCGCCAGCAGCCAAAGGACAGGGAACACCGGGGAGCTGTTTTTT. Translated, it gives CASSQRTGNTGELFF.

J is TRBJ1-6 and V is TRBV5-1; 10 nucleotides align to TRBD1. V gave up 4 bases and J gave up 7 bases; unmatched junction bases: 2. The CDR3 sequence is 14 residues long. Germline lookup yields CDR1 SGHRS and CDR2 YFSETQ. The CDR3 region has the DNA TGCGCCAGCAGCGAGGGACAGGGGAATTCACCCCTCCACTTT. As protein: CASSEGQGNSPLHF.

The table lists this clone with many counts. V and J are TRBV11-2 and TRBJ2-7, with D maybe TRBD2 (5 bases). CDR3 length equals 15 residues. Germline-derived CDR1 and CDR2 are SGHAT and FQNNGV. V was pared by 1 base and J by 5 bases, with 15 bases between. In nucleotides, the CDR3 is TGTGCCAGCAGCTTAGGTCAGCGGCCAACCGACGAGCAGTACTTC. It is translated as CASSLGQRPTDEQYF.

V gene TRBV29-1 combines with J gene TRBJ2-2, with D tentatively TRBD2 (5 bases). V dropped 6 bases and J dropped 6 bases, with 14 bases sitting between them. The CDR3 extends over 13 amino acids. CDR1 is SQVTM and CDR2 is ANQGSEA in the germline V gene. CDR3 DNA: TGCAGCGTGGGGAAGGGCGGGTCCGGGGAGCTGTTTTTT. Translation: CSVGKGGSGELFF.

The chain recombines TRBV28 with TRBJ2-1; D unresolved. V lost 7 bases and J lost 0, with 16 bases in between. The length of the CDR3 is 16 residues. Germline V CDR1 and CDR2: MDHEN, SYDVKM. CDR3 sequence reads: CASTPAGTSSYNEQFF. CDR3 in DNA: TGTGCCAGCACCCCCGCTGGCACCAGCTCCTACAATGAGCAGTTCTTC.

The CDR3 here is CASSFRQGHTEAFF. In DNA form, the CDR3 reads TGTGCCAGCAGTTTCCGACAGGGGCACACTGAAGCTTTCTTT. This chain joins TRBV27 and TRBJ1-1, with 8 positions matching TRBD1. After removal of 3 bases from V and 3 bases from J, the junction contained 3 bases not matched to a gene. The CDR3 spans 14 residues. Germline-derived CDR1 and CDR2 are MNHEY and SMNVEV (reference sequence).

This clone has only one observation. This sequence joins TRBV18 and TRBJ1-1; TRBD1 matches 7 bases. The CDR3 loop spans 13 amino acids. After removal of 5 bases from V and 9 bases from J, the junction contained 9 bases not matched to a gene. In germline, CDR1 is KGHSH, CDR2 LQKENI. CDR3: CASSSRDSLKAFF. The DNA for the CDR3 is TGTGCCAGCTCAAGCCGGGACAGTCTAAAAGCTTTCTTT.